These 13 T cell receptor beta chains were sequenced from one sample in a study of control samples from healthy donors and cancer patients. Produced via immunoSEQ multiplex PCR; TCRdb's table is partial and in-frame only. This table holds 130,000 or so clones, 80% to 95% found once. Sequenced sample: blood. The receptors were gathered from a middle-aged man in good health.

The genes are TRBV6-5 and TRBJ1-3; unclear D gene. V dropped 6 bases and J dropped 0 bases, with 6 bases sitting between them. The germline gives CDR1 MNHEY, CDR2 SVGAGI. This CDR3 region has 13 residues. Written as DNA, the CDR3 is TGTGCCAGCAGGGTAATCTCTGGAAACACCATATATTTT. This gives the protein CASRVISGNTIYF.

J is TRBJ1-1 and V is TRBV2; 7 bases align to TRBD1. Losses at the gene ends were 6 bases for V and 11 bases for J; bases not matched to a gene: 6. Germline CDR1 reads SNHLY; CDR2 reads FYNNEI. The CDR3 loop spans 11 amino acids. In nucleotides, the CDR3 is TGTGCCAGCAGGAGGGGCAGGGGGGCTTTCTTT. This codes for CASRRGRGAFF.

V and J are TRBV30 and TRBJ1-2; D remains ambiguous. The CDR3 length is 13 residues. V was clipped by 3 bases and J by 0 bases, with 8 bases between them. Germline assignment: CDR1 GTSNPN and CDR2 SVGIG (reference sequence). The CDR3 DNA reads as TGTGCCTGGAGAACACTATCTAACTATGGCTACACCTTC. Translated, it gives CAWRTLSNYGYTF.

The chain couples TRBV7-3 to TRBJ2-5; 15 bases are a match to TRBD2. After removal of 4 bases from V and 2 bases from J, the junction contained 5 bases not matched to a gene. The germline V gene has CDR1 SGHTA and CDR2 FQGTGA. The CDR3 length is 17 residues. In DNA, the CDR3 is TGTGCCAGCAGCTCGGGACTAGCGGGGGGATCACAAGAGACCCAGTACTTC. This sequence encodes CASSSGLAGGSQETQYF.

The chain couples TRBV18 to TRBJ2-2; TRBD2 aligns across 8 bases. The germline V gene has CDR1 KGHSH and CDR2 LQKENI. The V gene end was trimmed by 3 bases and the J gene end by 4 bases; junction bases not matched to a gene: 4. This CDR3 is built from 15 residues. The CDR3 DNA reads TGTGCCAGCTCACCGGGACTAGGGGGCACCGGGGAGCTGTTTTTT. Its protein product is CASSPGLGGTGELFF. The whole variable domain, filled in from reference TRBV18 and TRBJ2-2, reads NAGVMQNPRHLVRRRGQEARLRCSPMKGHSHVYWYRQLPEEGLKFMVYLQKENIIDESGMPKERFSAEFPKEGPSILRIQQVVRGDSAAYFCASSPGLGGTGELFFGEGSRLTVL.

This chain connects TRBV6-5 to TRBJ1-5; D is ambiguous. V was clipped by 7 bases and J by 0 bases, with 7 bases between them. From germline, CDR1 is MNHEY and CDR2 SVGAGI. The CDR3 is 13 residues long. In DNA form, the CDR3 reads TGTGCCAGCACACACGATAGCAATCAGCCCCAGCATTTT. Its translation is CASTHDSNQPQHF.

The V gene is TRBV15, the J gene TRBJ1-4, with TRBD1 as a possible D gene (5 bases). CDR1 and CDR2 (germline): LNHNV, YYDKDF (reference sequence). V shed 0 bases and J shed 5 bases, with 13 bases lying between them. CDR3 length equals 16 residues. As DNA, the CDR3 is TGTGCCACCAGCAGAGATCCCACAGGAGGGAATGAAAAACTGTTTTTT. This encodes CATSRDPTGGNEKLFF. The full variable domain, completed using reference TRBV15 and TRBJ1-4, is DAMVIQNPRYQVTQFGKPVTLSCSQTLNHNVMYWYQQKSSQAPKLLFHYYDKDFNNEADTPDNFQSRRPNTSFCFLDIRSPGLGDTAMYLCATSRDPTGGNEKLFFGSGTQLSVL.

This clone was seen once. The chain is built from TRBV24-1 and TRBJ1-1, with D maybe TRBD1 (5 bases). This CDR3 is 12 amino acids long. CDR1 and CDR2 (germline): KGHDR, SFDVKD. Trimming left V 9 bases short and J 9 bases short, with 16 bases between. The CDR3 nucleotides are TGTGCCACCCCACTTAGGGACCATAAAGCTTTCTTT. Translated: CATPLRDHKAFF.

The chain joins TRBV7-9 to TRBJ1-3, with D unclear. The CDR3 sequence is 15 residues long. Deletions cut 5 bases from V and 0 bases from J, with 11 bases between. Germline CDR1 SEHNR, CDR2 FQNEAQ (reference sequence). DNA of the CDR3: TGTGCCAGCAGCCGGGCAGCAAGCTCTGGAAACACCATATATTTT. It translates to CASSRAASSGNTIYF.

J is TRBJ1-5 and V is TRBV6-1; TRBD1 matches at 8 bases. The CDR3 loop spans 16 amino acids. V shed 1 base, J shed 4 bases, and the junction held 6 bases outside the gene matches. Germline CDR1 is MNHNS and CDR2 is SASEGT. The CDR3: CASSEGQGTWNQPQHF. As DNA, the CDR3 is TGTGCCAGCAGTGAAGGACAGGGGACTTGGAATCAGCCCCAGCATTTT.

This chain joins TRBV3-1 (or the pseudogene TRBV3-2) and TRBJ1-4, with D possibly being TRBD1 (6 bases). Per germline, CDR1 LGHDT and CDR2 YNNKEL (reference sequence). CDR3 length: 14 amino acids. Trimming removed 4 bases at V and 10 bases at J, with 16 bases between. The CDR3 sequence is CASSPRTVFGKLFF. CDR3 sequence (DNA): TGTGCCAGCAGCCCCCGGACAGTTTTTGGAAAACTGTTTTTT.

The chain carries TRBV7-9 and TRBJ2-1; D remains ambiguous. V was shortened by 5 bases and J by 3 bases, with 14 bases between the two germline ends. Germline V CDR1 and CDR2: SEHNR, FQNEAQ (reference sequence). There are 15 residues in the CDR3. The CDR3 loop reads CASSRPSLGYNEQFF. The DNA of the CDR3 is TGTGCCAGCAGCCGACCCAGTCTTGGCTACAATGAGCAGTTCTTC.

V usage is TRBV11-2 and J usage is TRBJ1-3; no clear D gene. This CDR3 has 14 residues. In germline, CDR1 is SGHAT, CDR2 FQNNGV. The V gene lost 5 bases and the J gene lost 0 bases, with 8 bases spanning the gap. Here the CDR3 reads CASSSRVSGNTIYF. Written as DNA, the CDR3 is TGTGCCAGCAGCAGTAGAGTCTCTGGAAACACCATATATTTT.